This note documents a single TCR beta chain sequence. The sample comes from a study of blood T cell repertoires in COVID-19. Overall study context: Acute and convalescent COVID-19 samples came from the United States, Italy and Spain. The cDNA or gDNA used as material had been derived from T cells, B-cell-depleted T cells, or PBMCs.

In the authors' workflow: Amplification with reference gene primers provided the estimates of nucleated cell counts. Sequenced by immunoSEQ multiplex PCR; TCRdb stores in-frame clones only, minus some. V, J and clone size are those of that table, while D and trimming were read from the DNA. The sample includes under 200,000 clones, over 75% of them seen just once. Sequencing was done on a sample of peripheral blood. This sequence originates from a woman of 80 years or more with acute or convalescent COVID-19.

Here the CDR3 reads CASRPTGTGELFF. For the CDR3, the DNA is TGTGCAAGTCGCCCAACGGGCACCGGGGAGCTGTTTTTT. The chain couples TRBV12-2 to TRBJ2-2; the table's TRBD2 call for D was not verified on the DNA. TRBV12-2 is termed a pseudogene. The length of the CDR3 is 13 residues.